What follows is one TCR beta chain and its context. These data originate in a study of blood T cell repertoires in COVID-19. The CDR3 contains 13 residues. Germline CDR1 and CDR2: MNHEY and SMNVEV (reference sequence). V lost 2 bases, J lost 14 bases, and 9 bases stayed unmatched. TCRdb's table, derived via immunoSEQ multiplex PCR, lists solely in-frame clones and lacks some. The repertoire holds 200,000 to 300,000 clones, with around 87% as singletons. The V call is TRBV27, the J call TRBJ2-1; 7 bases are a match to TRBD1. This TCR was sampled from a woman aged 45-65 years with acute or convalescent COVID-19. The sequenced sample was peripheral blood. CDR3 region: CASSLKGGAWEFF. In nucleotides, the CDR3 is TGTGCCAGCAGTTTAAAAGGGGGCGCATGGGAGTTCTTC.